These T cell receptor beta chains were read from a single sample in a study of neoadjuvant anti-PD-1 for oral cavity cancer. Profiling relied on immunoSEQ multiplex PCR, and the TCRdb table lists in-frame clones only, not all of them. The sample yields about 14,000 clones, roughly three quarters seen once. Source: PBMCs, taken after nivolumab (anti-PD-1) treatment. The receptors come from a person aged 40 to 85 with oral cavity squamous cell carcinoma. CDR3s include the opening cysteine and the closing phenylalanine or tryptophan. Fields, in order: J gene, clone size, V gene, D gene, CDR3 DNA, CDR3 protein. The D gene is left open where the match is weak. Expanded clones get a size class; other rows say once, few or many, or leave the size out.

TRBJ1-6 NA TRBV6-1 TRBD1 TGTGCCAGCAGTGAGACAGGGATTTATAATTCACCCCTCCACTTT CASSETGIYNSPLHF
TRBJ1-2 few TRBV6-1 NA TGTGCCAGCAGGGAAACAGGGTCCCCTTCAAGGGGCTATGGCTACACCTTC CASRETGSPSRGYGYTF
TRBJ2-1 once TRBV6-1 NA TGTGCCAGCAGTGAAGAAGCGGCCAGGTACAATGAGCAGTTCTTC CASSEEAARYNEQFF
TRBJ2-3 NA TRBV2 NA TGTGCCAGCAGTGATGGCCAGGGATTGACAGATACGCAGTATTTT CASSDGQGLTDTQYF
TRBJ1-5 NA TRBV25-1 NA TGTGCCAGCAGTGAGCCAGGTGAGGGCCATCAGCCCCAGCATTTT CASSEPGEGHQPQHF
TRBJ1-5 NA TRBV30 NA TGTGCCTGGAGCGGACAGCCGAATCAGCCCCAGCATTTT CAWSGQPNQPQHF
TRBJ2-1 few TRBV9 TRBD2 TGTGCCAGCAGCGGATGGGGGGGTGAGCAGTTCTTC CASSGWGGEQFF
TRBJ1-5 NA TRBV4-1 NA TGCGCCAGCAGCCAAGGGTCCTTTATTCGACAGGGCAATCAGCCCCAGCATTTT CASSQGSFIRQGNQPQHF
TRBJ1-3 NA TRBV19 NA TGTGCCAGTATCGAGGACGGAGCTCATCGAAACACCATATATTTT CASIEDGAHRNTIYF
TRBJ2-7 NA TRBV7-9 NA TGTGCCAGCAGCTTAGCGCCAGGGGCTTACGAGCAGTACTTC CASSLAPGAYEQYF
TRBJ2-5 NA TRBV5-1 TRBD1 TGCGCCACCAGGCAGGGGGAACAAGAGACCCAGTACTTC CATRQGEQETQYF
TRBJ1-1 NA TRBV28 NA TGTGCCAGCAGTTTGCCCTTTTCGGGGGGAAACACTGAAGCTTTCTTT CASSLPFSGGNTEAFF
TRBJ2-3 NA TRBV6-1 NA TGTGCCAGTACCGCCACCGGGACCACAGATACGCAGTATTTT CASTATGTTDTQYF
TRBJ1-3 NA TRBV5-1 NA TGCGCCAGCAGCTTACAGCCCTCTGGAAACACCATATATTTT CASSLQPSGNTIYF
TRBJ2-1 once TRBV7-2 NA TGTGCCAGCAGCTGGATCGGGAATGAGCAGTTCTTC CASSWIGNEQFF
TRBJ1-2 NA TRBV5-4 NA TGTGCCAGCAGCCTAGAGTCACGCCGCTTCGGTTATGGCTACACCTTC CASSLESRRFGYGYTF
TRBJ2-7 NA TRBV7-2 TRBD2 TGTGCCAGCAGCTGGACTAGCGCCTCCTACGAGCAGTACTTC CASSWTSASYEQYF
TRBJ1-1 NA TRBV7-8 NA TGTGCCAGCAGCCCGGGCCCTGGGACTGAAGCTTTCTTT CASSPGPGTEAFF
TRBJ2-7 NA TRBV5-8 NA TGTGCCAGCAGCAGAACAGGGCTCGAGCAGTACTTC CASSRTGLEQYF
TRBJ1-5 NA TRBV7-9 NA TGTGCCAGCAGCCCCAGTTCCGGGGCCCAGCCCCAGCATTTT CASSPSSGAQPQHF
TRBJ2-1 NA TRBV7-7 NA TGTGCCAGCAGCCCCAGTGCCGGCGGATACAATGAGCAGTTCTTC CASSPSAGGYNEQFF
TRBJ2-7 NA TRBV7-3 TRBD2 TGTGCCAGCAGCTTGCTTTCGGGTAGCGGGATAAACTACGAGCAGTACTTC CASSLLSGSGINYEQYF
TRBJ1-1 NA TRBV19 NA TGTGCCAGTAGTACCTTGGACAGATACACTGAAGCTTTCTTT CASSTLDRYTEAFF
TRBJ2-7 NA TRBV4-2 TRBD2 TGTGCCAGCAGCAAGACTAGCGTCGGGGCCTACGAGCAGTACTTC CASSKTSVGAYEQYF